Presented here are 6 T cell receptor beta chains from one specimen sequenced in a study of blood T cell repertoires in COVID-19. Assay used: immunoSEQ multiplex PCR; TCRdb lists only in-frame clones, some missing. The sample holds 210,000 or so clones, 85% to 90% seen once. The specimen was peripheral blood. The receptors were sampled from a middle-aged man with acute or convalescent COVID-19.

The J gene is TRBJ1-5, the V gene TRBV19; possible D gene TRBD1, 6 bases. V was clipped by 3 bases and J by 1 base, with 13 bases between them. From germline, CDR1 is LNHDA and CDR2 SQIVND (reference sequence). This CDR3 contains 16 residues. CDR3 loop: CASSIRGRVSNQPQHF. The CDR3 nucleotides are TGTGCCAGTAGTATCAGGGGACGGGTGAGCAATCAGCCCCAGCATTTT.

The chain recombines TRBV27 with TRBJ2-3; D is possibly TRBD2 (5 bases). The length of the CDR3 is 14 residues. Germline CDR1 MNHEY, CDR2 SMNVEV (reference sequence). V gave up 3 bases and J gave up 2 bases, with 9 bases separating them. Here the CDR3 DNA reads TGTGCCAGCAGTTTTCGGGGTTACACAGATACGCAGTATTTT. Its protein is CASSFRGYTDTQYF.

This rearrangement joins TRBV7-2 to TRBJ2-5, with a possible D match to TRBD1 (5 bases). Deletions cut 5 bases from V and 2 bases from J, with 9 bases between. Germline-derived CDR1 and CDR2 are SGHTA and FQGNSA. The CDR3 sequence is 13 residues long. This CDR3 reads CASSRQLQETQYF. The CDR3 DNA reads as TGTGCCAGCAGCCGACAGCTTCAAGAGACCCAGTACTTC.

The chain employs TRBV5-5 and TRBJ2-7, with TRBD1 matching 7 bases. Unmatched junction bases numbered 0, after V lost 1 base and J lost 2 bases. Germline V CDR1 and CDR2: SGHKS, YYEKEE (reference sequence). This CDR3 region has 13 residues. The CDR3 protein is CASSLQGAYEQYF. The CDR3 region has the DNA TGTGCCAGCAGCTTGCAGGGGGCCTACGAGCAGTACTTC.

The V call is TRBV27, the J call TRBJ2-2, with a weak D call TRBD1 (7 bases). V shed 3 bases and J shed 5 bases, with 13 bases lying between them. The germline gives CDR1 MNHEY, CDR2 SMNVEV (reference sequence). The CDR3 consists of 15 residues. CDR3 bases: TGTGCCAGCAGTTTGGAGGGGGCGCGAACCGGGGAGCTGTTTTTT. The encoded protein is CASSLEGARTGELFF.

The rearrangement links TRBV5-1 to TRBJ2-7, with TRBD1 matching 10 bases. This CDR3 region has 17 residues. V shed 0 bases, J shed 3 bases, and the junction held 9 bases outside the gene matches. Germline CDR1 reads SGHRS; CDR2 reads YFSETQ. Here the CDR3 DNA reads TGCGCCAGCAGCTTGGGCTCTTGGGGACAGGGGATCTACGAGCAGTACTTC. The encoded protein is CASSLGSWGQGIYEQYF.